The clone carrying this T cell receptor (beta chain) was counted ten times or more. The CDR3 has 15 amino acids. The germline V gene has CDR1 SGHTA and CDR2 FQGNSA. J lost 5 bases, V lost 4 bases, and 10 bases had no gene match. These data belong to a study of T cell repertoires in cytomegalovirus infection. TCRdb analysed the reads with MiXCR anew, one entry per CDR3 protein. This table holds around 280,000 distinct CDR3 sequences, approximately 8.9% found once. The source material was PBMCs. The source is a human donor in good health (CMV status not recorded). Some clones in this sample may be carry-over from other donors' samples. V usage is TRBV7-2 and J usage is TRBJ1-1, with 7 bases matching TRBD1. For the CDR3, the DNA is TGTGCCAGCAGCTCAATCGAGGCAGGGGGAACTGAAGCTTTCTTT. Its protein product is CASSSIEAGGTEAFF.